This TCR beta chain emerged from a study of CD8+CD57+ T cells in acquired aplastic anemia. Study-wide context: Yields of DNA that came from sorted CD4+ and CD8+ cells averaged approximately 3.5 ug.

Genomic DNA acted as the template from which TCR beta VDJ combination and CDR3 sequence profiling were carried out. TCRdb reprocessed the reads with MiXCR, giving one entry per CDR3 protein. This table holds some 160,000 distinct CDR3 sequences, 45% to 55% found once. V lost 8 bases to trimming and J lost 4 bases, with 17 bases between them. Germline V gene data show CDR1 as SNHLY and CDR2 as FYNNEI. The length of the CDR3 is 14 residues. An expansion of CD8+CD57+ cells by flow cytometry had been shown in patients chosen for sequencing. For this clonotype: The antigen remains undetermined.

Overall study results and limits: Patients and controls shared twenty-nine CD8+ CDR3 sequences, which appeared highly expressed in patients and within their immunodominant clones.

Specimen: sorted CD4+, CD8+, or CD8+CD57+ T cells (not recorded which) from PBMCs. The chain links TRBV2 to TRBJ1-1; D gene unclear. This TCR came from a human donor with aplastic anemia. In DNA form, the CDR3 reads TGTGCCAGCCTAACTGACGGAATGAGCACTGAAGCTTTCTTT. This sequence encodes CASLTDGMSTEAFF.